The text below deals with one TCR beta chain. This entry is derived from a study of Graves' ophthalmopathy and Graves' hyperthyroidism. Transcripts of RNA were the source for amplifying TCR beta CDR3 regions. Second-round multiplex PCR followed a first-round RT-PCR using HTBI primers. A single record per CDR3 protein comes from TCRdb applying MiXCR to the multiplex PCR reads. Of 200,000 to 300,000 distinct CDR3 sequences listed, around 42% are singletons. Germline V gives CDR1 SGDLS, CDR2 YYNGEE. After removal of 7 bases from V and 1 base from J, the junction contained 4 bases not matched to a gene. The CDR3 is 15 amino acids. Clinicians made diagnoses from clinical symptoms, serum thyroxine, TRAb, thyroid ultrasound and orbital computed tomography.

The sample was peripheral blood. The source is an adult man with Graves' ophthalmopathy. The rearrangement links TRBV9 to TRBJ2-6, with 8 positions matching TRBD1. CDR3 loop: CASGRTGSGANVLTF. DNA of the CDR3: TGTGCCAGCGGTCGGACAGGGTCTGGGGCCAACGTCCTGACTTTC.